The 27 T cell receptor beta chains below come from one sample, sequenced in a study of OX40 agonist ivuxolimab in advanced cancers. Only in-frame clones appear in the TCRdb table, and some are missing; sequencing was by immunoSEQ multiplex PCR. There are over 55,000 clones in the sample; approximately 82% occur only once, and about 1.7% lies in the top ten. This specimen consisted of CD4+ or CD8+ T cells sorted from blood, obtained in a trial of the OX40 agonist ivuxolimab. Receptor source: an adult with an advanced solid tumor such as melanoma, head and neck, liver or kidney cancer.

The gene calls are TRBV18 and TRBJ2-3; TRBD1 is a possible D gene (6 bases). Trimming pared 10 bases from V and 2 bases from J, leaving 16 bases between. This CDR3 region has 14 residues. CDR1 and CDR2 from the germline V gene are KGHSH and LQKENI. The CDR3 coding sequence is TGTGCCACCTCGGACGGGGACATCACAGATACGCAGTATTTT. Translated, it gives CATSDGDITDTQYF.

The CDR3 region is CASTEGAANEKLFF. CDR3 sequence (DNA): TGTGCCAGCACCGAGGGGGCAGCTAATGAAAAACTGTTTTTT. V usage is TRBV6-1 and J usage is TRBJ1-4, with 7 positions matching TRBD1. Per germline, CDR1 MNHNS and CDR2 SASEGT. Trimming at V came to 7 bases and at J to 3 bases, leaving 5 bases not matched to a gene. This CDR3 spans 14 amino acids.

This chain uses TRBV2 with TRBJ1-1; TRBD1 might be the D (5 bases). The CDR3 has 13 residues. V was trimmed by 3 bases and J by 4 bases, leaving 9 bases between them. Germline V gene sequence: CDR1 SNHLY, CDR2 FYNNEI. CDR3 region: CASSDREATEAFF. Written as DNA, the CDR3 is TGTGCCAGCAGTGACAGGGAGGCCACTGAAGCTTTCTTT.

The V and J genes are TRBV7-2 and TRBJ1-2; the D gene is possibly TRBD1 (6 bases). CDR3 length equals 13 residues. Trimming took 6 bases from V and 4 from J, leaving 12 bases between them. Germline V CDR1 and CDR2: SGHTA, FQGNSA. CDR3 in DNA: TGTGCCAGCAGTCGCCCAGGGGCCTATGGCTACACCTTC. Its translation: CASSRPGAYGYTF.

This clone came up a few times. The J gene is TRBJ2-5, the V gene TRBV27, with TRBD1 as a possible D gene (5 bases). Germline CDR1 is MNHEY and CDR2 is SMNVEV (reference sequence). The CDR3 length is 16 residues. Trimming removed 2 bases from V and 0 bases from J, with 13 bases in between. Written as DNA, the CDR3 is TGTGCCAGCAGTTTACGGGCAGGGCGAGACCAAGAGACCCAGTACTTC. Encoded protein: CASSLRAGRDQETQYF.

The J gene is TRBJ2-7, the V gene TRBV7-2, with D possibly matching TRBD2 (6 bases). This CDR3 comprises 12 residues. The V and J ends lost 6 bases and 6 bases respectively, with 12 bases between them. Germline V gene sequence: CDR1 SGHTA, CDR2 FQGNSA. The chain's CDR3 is CASSFSGGEQYF. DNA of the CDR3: TGTGCCAGCAGTTTTAGCGGAGGCGAGCAGTACTTC.

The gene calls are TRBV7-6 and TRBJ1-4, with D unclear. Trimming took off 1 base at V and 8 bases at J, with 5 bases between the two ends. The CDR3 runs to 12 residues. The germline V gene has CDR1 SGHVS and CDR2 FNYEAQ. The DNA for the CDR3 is TGTGCCAGCAGCTTAGATCAGGAAAAACTGTTTTTT. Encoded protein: CASSLDQEKLFF.

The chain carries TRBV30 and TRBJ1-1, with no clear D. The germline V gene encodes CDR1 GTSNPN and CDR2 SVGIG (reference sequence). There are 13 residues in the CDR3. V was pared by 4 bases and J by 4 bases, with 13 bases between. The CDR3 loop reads CAWTNHPGTEAFF. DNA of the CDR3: TGTGCCTGGACAAATCACCCGGGCACTGAAGCTTTCTTT. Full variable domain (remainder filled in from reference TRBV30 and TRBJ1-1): SQTIHQWPATLVQPVGSPLSLECTVEGTSNPNLYWYRQAAGRGLQLLFYSVGIGQISSEVPQNLSASRPQDRQFILSSKKLLLSDSGFYLCAWTNHPGTEAFFGQGTRLTVV.

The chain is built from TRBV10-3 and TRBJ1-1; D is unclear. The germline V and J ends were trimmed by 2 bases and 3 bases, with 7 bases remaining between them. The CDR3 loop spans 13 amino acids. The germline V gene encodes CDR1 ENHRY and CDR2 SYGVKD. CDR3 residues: CAISEAKDTEAFF. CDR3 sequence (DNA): TGTGCCATCAGTGAGGCCAAAGACACTGAAGCTTTCTTT.

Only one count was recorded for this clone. Here the CDR3 reads CASSFSALNTEAFF. CDR3 sequence (DNA): TGTGCCAGCAGCTTTAGCGCACTGAACACTGAAGCTTTCTTT. The V and J genes are TRBV7-9 and TRBJ1-1, with D uncertain. Trimming stripped 3 bases from V and 0 bases from J, with 8 bases between. This CDR3 region has 14 residues. CDR1 SEHNR and CDR2 FQNEAQ come from the germline V gene (reference sequence).

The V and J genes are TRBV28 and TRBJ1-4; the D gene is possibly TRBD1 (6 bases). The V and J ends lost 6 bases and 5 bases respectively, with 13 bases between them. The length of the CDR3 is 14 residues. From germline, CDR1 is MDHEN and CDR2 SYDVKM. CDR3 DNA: TGTGCCAGCAGCCCGACAGGTAGAAATGAAAAACTGTTTTTT. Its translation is CASSPTGRNEKLFF.

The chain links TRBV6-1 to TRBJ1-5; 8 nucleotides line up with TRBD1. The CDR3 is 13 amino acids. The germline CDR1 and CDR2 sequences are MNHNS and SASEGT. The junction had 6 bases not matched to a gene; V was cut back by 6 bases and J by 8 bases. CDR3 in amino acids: CASSGNRGEPQHF. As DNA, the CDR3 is TGTGCCAGCAGCGGTAACAGGGGGGAGCCCCAGCATTTT.

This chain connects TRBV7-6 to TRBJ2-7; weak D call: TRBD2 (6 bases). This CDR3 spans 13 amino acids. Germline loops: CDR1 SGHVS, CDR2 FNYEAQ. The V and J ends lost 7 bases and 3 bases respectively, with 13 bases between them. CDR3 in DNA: TGTGCCAGCACCCCCGCGGAGGGCTACGAGCAGTACTTC. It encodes CASTPAEGYEQYF.

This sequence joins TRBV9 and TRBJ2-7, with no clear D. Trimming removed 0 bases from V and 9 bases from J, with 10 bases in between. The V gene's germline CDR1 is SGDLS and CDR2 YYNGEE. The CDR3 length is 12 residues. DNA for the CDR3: TGTGCCAGCAGCGTAGATGGGTTGGCGCAGTACTTC. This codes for CASSVDGLAQYF.

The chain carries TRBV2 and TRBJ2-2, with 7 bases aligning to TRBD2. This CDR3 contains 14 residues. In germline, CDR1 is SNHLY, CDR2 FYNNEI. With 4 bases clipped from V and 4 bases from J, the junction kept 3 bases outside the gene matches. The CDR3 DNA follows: TGTGCCAGCAGTGGGCTAGCGGTCACCGGGGAGCTGTTTTTT. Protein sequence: CASSGLAVTGELFF.

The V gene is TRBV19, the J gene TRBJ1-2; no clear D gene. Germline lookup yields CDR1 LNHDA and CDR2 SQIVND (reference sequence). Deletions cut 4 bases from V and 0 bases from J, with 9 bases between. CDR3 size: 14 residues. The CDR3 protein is CASSRFPANYGYTF. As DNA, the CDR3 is TGTGCCAGTAGTAGGTTCCCGGCTAACTATGGCTACACCTTC.

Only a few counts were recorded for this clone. The CDR3 loop reads CASSFTGHGELFF. In nucleotides, the CDR3 is TGTGCCAGCAGCTTCACGGGCCACGGGGAGCTGTTTTTT. The chain joins TRBV7-2 to TRBJ2-2; no firm D call. The CDR3 totals 13 residues. Germline V gives CDR1 SGHTA, CDR2 FQGNSA. The germline V and J ends were trimmed by 3 bases and 7 bases, with 9 bases remaining between them. Complete variable domain (other parts from reference TRBV7-2 and TRBJ2-2): GAGVSQSPSNKVTEKGKDVELRCDPISGHTALYWYRQSLGQGLEFLIYFQGNSAPDKSGLPSDRFSAERTGGSVSTLTIQRTQQEDSAVYLCASSFTGHGELFFGEGSRLTVL.

As DNA, the CDR3 is TGTGCCAGCAGCCAGACTAGTATGACAACAGATACGCAGTATTTT. The encoded protein is CASSQTSMTTDTQYF. V and J are TRBV7-3 and TRBJ2-3; D is possibly TRBD2 (6 bases). In germline, CDR1 is SGHTA, CDR2 FQGTGA. The CDR3 runs 15 residues. The ends were cut back, 5 bases at V and 3 bases at J, with 15 bases in the middle.

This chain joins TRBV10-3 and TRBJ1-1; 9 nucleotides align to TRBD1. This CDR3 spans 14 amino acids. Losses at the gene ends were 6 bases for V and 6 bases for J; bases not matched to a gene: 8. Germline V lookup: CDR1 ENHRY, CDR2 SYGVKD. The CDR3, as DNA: TGTGCCATCAGCTTGGGACAGGGAACGTCTGAAGCTTTCTTT. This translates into CAISLGQGTSEAFF.

This CDR3 is CASSLPAGEQFF. CDR3 coding DNA: TGTGCCAGCAGCTTGCCGGCGGGTGAGCAGTTCTTC. The J gene is TRBJ2-1, the V gene TRBV7-3; D possibly corresponds to TRBD2 (5 bases). Germline V gene sequence: CDR1 SGHTA, CDR2 FQGTGA. The CDR3 length is 12 residues. The V and J ends lost 3 bases and 9 bases respectively, with 9 bases between them.

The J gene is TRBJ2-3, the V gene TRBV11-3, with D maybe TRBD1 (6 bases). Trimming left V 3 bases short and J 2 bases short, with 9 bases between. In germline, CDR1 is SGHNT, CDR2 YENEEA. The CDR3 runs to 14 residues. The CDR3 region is CASSFRQDTDTQYF. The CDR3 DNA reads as TGTGCCAGCAGCTTCAGACAGGACACAGATACGCAGTATTTT. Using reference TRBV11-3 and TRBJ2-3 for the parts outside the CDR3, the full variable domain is EAGVVQSPRYKIIEKKQPVAFWCNPISGHNTLYWYLQNLGQGPELLIRYENEEAVDDSQLPKDRFSAERLKGVDSTLKIQPAELGDSAVYLCASSFRQDTDTQYFGPGTRLTVL.

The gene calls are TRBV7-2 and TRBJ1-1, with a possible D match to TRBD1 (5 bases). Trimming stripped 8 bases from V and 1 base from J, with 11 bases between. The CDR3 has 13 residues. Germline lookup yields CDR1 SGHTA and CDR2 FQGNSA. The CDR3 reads CASAKGRNTEAFF. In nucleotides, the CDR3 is TGTGCCAGCGCGAAGGGGAGGAACACTGAAGCTTTCTTT. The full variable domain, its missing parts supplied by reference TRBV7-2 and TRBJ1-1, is GAGVSQSPSNKVTEKGKDVELRCDPISGHTALYWYRQSLGQGLEFLIYFQGNSAPDKSGLPSDRFSAERTGGSVSTLTIQRTQQEDSAVYLCASAKGRNTEAFFGQGTRLTVV.

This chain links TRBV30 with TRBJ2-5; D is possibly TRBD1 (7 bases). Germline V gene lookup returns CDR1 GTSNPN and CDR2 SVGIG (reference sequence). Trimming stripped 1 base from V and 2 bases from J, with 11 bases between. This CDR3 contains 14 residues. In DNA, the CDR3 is TGTGCCTGGAGTGGGAGGGGGCCTCAAGAGACCCAGTACTTC. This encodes CAWSGRGPQETQYF.

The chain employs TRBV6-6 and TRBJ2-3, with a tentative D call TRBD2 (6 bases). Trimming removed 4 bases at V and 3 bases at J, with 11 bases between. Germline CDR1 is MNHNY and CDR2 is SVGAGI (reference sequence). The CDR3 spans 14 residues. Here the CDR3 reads CASSFAGSTDTQYF. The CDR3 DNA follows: TGTGCCAGCAGTTTTGCGGGGTCGACAGATACGCAGTATTTT.

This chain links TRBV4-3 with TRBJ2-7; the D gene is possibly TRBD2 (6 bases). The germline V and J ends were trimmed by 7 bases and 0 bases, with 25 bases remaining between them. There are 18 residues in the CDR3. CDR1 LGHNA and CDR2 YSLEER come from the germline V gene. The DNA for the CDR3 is TGCGCCAGCATCAAAGCAGGTACCCGCGGGGCTAGCTCCTACGAGCAGTACTTC. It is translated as CASIKAGTRGASSYEQYF.

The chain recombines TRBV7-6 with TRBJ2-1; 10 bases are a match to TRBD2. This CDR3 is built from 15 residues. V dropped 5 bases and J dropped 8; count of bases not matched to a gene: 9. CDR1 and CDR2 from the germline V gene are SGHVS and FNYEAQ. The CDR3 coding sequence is TGTGCCAGCAGCCTTGGACTAGCGGCAGACTATGAGCAGTTCTTC. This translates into CASSLGLAADYEQFF.

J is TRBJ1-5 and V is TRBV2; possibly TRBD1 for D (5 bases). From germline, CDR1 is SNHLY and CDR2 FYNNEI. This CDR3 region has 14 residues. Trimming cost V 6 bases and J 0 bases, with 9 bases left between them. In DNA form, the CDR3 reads TGTGCCAGCAGACAGGATTATAGCAATCAGCCCCAGCATTTT. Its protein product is CASRQDYSNQPQHF.